This is a list of T cell receptor beta chains from one sample in a study of blood T cell repertoires in COVID-19. Here immunoSEQ multiplex PCR was the method, and the copy in TCRdb shows in-frame clones only, minus some. The sample includes over 400,000 clones, around nine tenths seen only once; the top ten take 7.5% to 9.5%. The material sequenced was peripheral blood. Receptors were obtained from a woman aged 50 to 60 with COVID-19, enrolled during active disease. Both conserved end residues are part of each CDR3. Each record gives: clone size, D gene, J gene, V gene, CDR3 DNA, CDR3 protein. A D gene is named only where the DNA matches it firmly. Clone size is shown for a subset of rows, as once, few, many or a class of expanded clone.

>.|TRBD1|TRBJ2-7|TRBV6-5
TGTGCCAGCAAAGACAGGGGGGTTGGGGAGCAGTACTTC
CASKDRGVGEQYF
>.|.|TRBJ1-3|TRBV2
TGTGCCAGCAGTGAACTTGGGGCTTCTGGAAACACCATATATTTT
CASSELGASGNTIYF
>.|.|TRBJ1-4|TRBV10-2
TGCGCCAGCAGTGAGTGGGACGGGGGGACTAATGAAAAACTGTTTTTT
CASSEWDGGTNEKLFF
>.|.|TRBJ2-5|TRBV5-1
TGCGCCAGCAGCTCCCAGGGCCAACAAGAGACCCAGTACTTC
CASSSQGQQETQYF
>.|.|TRBJ1-2|TRBV5-6
TGTGCCAGCAGCTTGGCCAGGGGCTATGGCTACACCTTC
CASSLARGYGYTF
>.|TRBD1|TRBJ2-3|TRBV19
TGTGCCAGTAGCCGTGGACAGGCCACGGGGACAGATACGCAGTATTTT
CASSRGQATGTDTQYF
>once|TRBD1|TRBJ1-1|TRBV6-5
TGTGCCGGGGGACAGGTACGTGATACTGAAGCTTTCTTT
CAGGQVRDTEAFF
>.|.|TRBJ2-7|TRBV6-6
TGTGCCAGCAGTTACTCTCTACAGGGTCCCTACGAGCAGTACTTC
CASSYSLQGPYEQYF
>.|TRBD2|TRBJ2-2|TRBV7-6
TGTGCCAGCAGCAACCGACTAGCGGTCAACACCGGGGAGCTGTTTTTT
CASSNRLAVNTGELFF
>.|TRBD1|TRBJ1-3|TRBV2
TGTGCCAGCAGTGAGCGACAGGGGGCAGTGACTGGAAACACCATATATTTT
CASSERQGAVTGNTIYF
>few|.|TRBJ2-7|TRBV5-1
TGCGCCAGCAACTCAGGGTCCTACGAGCAGTACTTC
CASNSGSYEQYF
>.|TRBD1|TRBJ1-5|TRBV10-2
TGCGCCAGCAGTGAGTCTGACAGGGGGGAAAATAGCAATCAGCCCCAGCATTTT
CASSESDRGENSNQPQHF
>.|.|TRBJ1-1|TRBV5-4
TGTGCCAGCAGCTTGGGAGTGACAAGGTTGAACACTGAAGCTTTCTTT
CASSLGVTRLNTEAFF
>once|TRBD2|TRBJ2-7|TRBV7-2
TGTGCCAGCAGCTTCGGGACTAGCGGGGAGTACGAGCAGTACTTC
CASSFGTSGEYEQYF
>.|.|TRBJ1-2|TRBV9
TGTGCCAGCAGCAGAGGACAGTATGGCTACACCTTC
CASSRGQYGYTF
>.|.|TRBJ2-7|TRBV11-2
TGTGCCAGCAGCTCACAATACGAGCAGTACTTC
CASSSQYEQYF
>.|.|TRBJ1-2|TRBV9
TGTGCCAGCAGCCTCAGGCAGTTCTATGGCTACACCTTC
CASSLRQFYGYTF
>.|.|TRBJ2-3|TRBV7-9
TGTGCCAGCAGCTCCGGACGGGGTGGCACAGATACGCAGTATTTT
CASSSGRGGTDTQYF
>.|.|TRBJ2-1|TRBV10-3
TGTGCCATCGGGGGCGCAGACAGCTCCTACAATGAGCAGTTCTTC
CAIGGADSSYNEQFF
>.|TRBD1|TRBJ2-7|TRBV6-6
TGTGCCAGCAGGGCTGGACAGGTCTCCTACGAGCAGTACTTC
CASRAGQVSYEQYF
>.|TRBD1|TRBJ1-1|TRBV7-2
TGTGCCAGCAGCTTAGGTGAGGGGGCGAACACTGAAGCTTTCTTT
CASSLGEGANTEAFF
>.|.|TRBJ2-7|TRBV19
TGTGCCAGTAGTATGGCCCCACAGAACCACGAGCAGTACTTC
CASSMAPQNHEQYF
>.|.|TRBJ2-5|TRBV5-1
TGCGCCAGCAGGGAGGGGGCGCGGGAGACCCAGTACTTC
CASREGARETQYF
>.|.|TRBJ2-5|TRBV7-2
TGTGCCAGCAGCCCCCACGGGACCCAGTACTTC
CASSPHGTQYF
>.|.|TRBJ1-2|TRBV27
TGTGCCAGCAGTTTTGGCAGGAACTATGGCTACACCTTC
CASSFGRNYGYTF
>.|TRBD2|TRBJ2-7|TRBV6-5
TGTGCCAGCAGTCCCCTGAACGGGGGGGTCTACGAGCAGTACTTC
CASSPLNGGVYEQYF
>.|TRBD1|TRBJ1-2|TRBV25-1
TGTGCCAGCAGTGACCAGCGGATCAGGGGGGATGGCTACACCTTC
CASSDQRIRGDGYTF
>.|TRBD2|TRBJ2-3|TRBV5-1
TGCGCCAGCAGCCCGGGACTAGCTGCTTCCACAGATACGCAGTATTTT
CASSPGLAASTDTQYF
>.|TRBD2|TRBJ2-5|TRBV14
TGTGCCAGCAGCCGCGCGGGGGAAGAGACCCAGTACTTC
CASSRAGEETQYF
>.|TRBD2|TRBJ2-1|TRBV5-6
TGTGCCAGCAGCATCCGGGACTACTCCAATGAGCAGTTCTTC
CASSIRDYSNEQFF
>.|.|TRBJ2-2|TRBV6-5
TGTGCCAGCAGTAATCCAGGCACCGGGGAGCTGTTTTTT
CASSNPGTGELFF
>.|.|TRBJ1-1|TRBV2
TGTGCCAGCAGTTTTCGGGTTGAAGCTTTCTTT
CASSFRVEAFF
>.|.|TRBJ1-1|TRBV11-1
TGTGCCAGCAGCTTATACGCAGGGAAATCTGAAGCTTTCTTT
CASSLYAGKSEAFF
>.|TRBD2|TRBJ2-1|TRBV2
TGTGCCAGCAGTGACGCAGCGGGGCTCTTAAATGAGCAGTTCTTC
CASSDAAGLLNEQFF
>.|TRBD1|TRBJ1-1|TRBV7-8
TGTGCCAGCAGCTTAATAGGGGGCCGTGCCACTGAAGCTTTCTTT
CASSLIGGRATEAFF
>.|.|TRBJ2-1|TRBV9
TGTGCCAGCAGCGTTAACGAGGGGGGGTTTGTTTACAATGAGCAGTTCTTC
CASSVNEGGFVYNEQFF
>.|TRBD1|TRBJ1-5|TRBV10-1
TGCGCCAGCTCGGGACAGATCAATCAGCCCCAGCATTTT
CASSGQINQPQHF
>.|.|TRBJ1-1|TRBV5-1
TGCGCCAGCAGCTTGGTGGGGGGGCGAGGACAGACTGAAGCTTTCTTT
CASSLVGGRGQTEAFF
>.|.|TRBJ1-5|TRBV7-2
TGTGCCAGCAGCCCCGCTCTAATCCAGCCCCAGCATTTT
CASSPALIQPQHF
>once|.|TRBJ2-5|TRBV29-1
TGCAGCGTTGAGCCGGGTGAGACCCAGTACTTC
CSVEPGETQYF
>.|.|TRBJ2-1|TRBV5-1
TGCGCCAGCAGCCCTCAGCGTGGATCCTACAATGAGCAGTTCTTC
CASSPQRGSYNEQFF
>.|.|TRBJ2-1|TRBV5-6
TGTGCCAGCAGCCAGGTCCATGAGCAGTTCTTC
CASSQVHEQFF
>.|TRBD1|TRBJ1-2|TRBV5-1
TGCGCCAGCAAACGTGACAGGGCGTTTGGCTACACCTTC
CASKRDRAFGYTF
>.|.|TRBJ1-3|TRBV6-5
TGTGCCAGCAGACGCCAGGGGTCTCCTGGAAACACCATATATTTT
CASRRQGSPGNTIYF
>once|.|TRBJ2-4|TRBV5-5
TGTGCCAGCAGTCCGGAGCCGAGTTCGCCCAACATTCAGTACTTC
CASSPEPSSPNIQYF
>.|TRBD2|TRBJ2-5|TRBV30
TGTGCCTGGATCAGCGGGGGAGAGACCCAGTACTTC
CAWISGGETQYF
>.|.|TRBJ1-2|TRBV18
TGTGCCAGCTCGGGGGGGTCCTATGGCTACACCTTC
CASSGGSYGYTF
>.|.|TRBJ1-3|TRBV2
TGTGCCAGCAGCCTAGCGCGAGGGGGAAACACCATATATTTT
CASSLARGGNTIYF
>.|TRBD1|TRBJ2-2|TRBV28
TGTGCCAGCACCACGTGGGGGACAGGGTTTACCGGGGAGCTGTTTTTT
CASTTWGTGFTGELFF
>.|.|TRBJ1-1|TRBV28
TGTGCCAGCAGTTCGACTCAGTCATGGCCTGAAGCTTTCTTT
CASSSTQSWPEAFF
>.|TRBD1|TRBJ2-7|TRBV5-1
TGCGCCAGCAGCTTGGGAACAGGGGGATCCTACGAGCAGTACTTC
CASSLGTGGSYEQYF
>.|.|TRBJ2-2|TRBV19
TGTGCCAGTAGTATCCCCCCAGGGTTAGGCACCGGGGAGCTGTTTTTT
CASSIPPGLGTGELFF
>.|.|TRBJ1-1|TRBV20-1
TGCAGTGCTAGTGGGCGAGGTGAAGCTTTCTTT
CSASGRGEAFF